The 4 T cell receptor beta chains below come from one sample, sequenced in a study of cytomegalovirus exposure and HLA in healthy donors. In the PCR, 60 Vbeta and 13 Jbeta primers were used. Repertoires were generated with immunoSEQ multiplex PCR, while TCRdb's copy carries only in-frame clones and drops some. The table lists approximately 150,000 clones, roughly four fifths of them singletons. The sequenced material came from PBMCs. These receptor sequences come from a man aged 45-60 years in good health and CMV-seropositive.

This chain joins TRBV6-5 and TRBJ2-3, with TRBD2 matching 10 bases. With 7 bases clipped from V and 6 bases from J, the junction kept 10 bases outside the gene matches. The CDR3 totals 15 residues. The V gene's germline CDR1 is MNHEY and CDR2 SVGAGI. This CDR3 is CASKRASGSPDTQYF. The CDR3 nucleotides read TGTGCCAGCAAGCGGGCTAGCGGGAGTCCCGATACGCAGTATTTT.

The chain combines TRBV5-4 with TRBJ2-2, with 8 nucleotides matching TRBD1. The CDR3 is 15 amino acids. V lost 2 bases, J lost 6 bases, and 6 bases stayed unmatched. Germline V gives CDR1 SGHNT, CDR2 YYREEE (reference sequence). The CDR3 reads CASSFPGGRAGELFF. CDR3 DNA sequence: TGTGCCAGCAGCTTCCCAGGGGGCCGTGCCGGGGAGCTGTTTTTT. Variable domain in full (rest from reference TRBV5-4 and TRBJ2-2): ETGVTQSPTHLIKTRGQQVTLRCSSQSGHNTVSWYQQALGQGPQFIFQYYREEENGRGNFPPRFSGLQFPNYSSELNVNALELDDSALYLCASSFPGGRAGELFFGEGSRLTVL.

This sequence joins TRBV5-6 and TRBJ1-6, with D possibly being TRBD1 (5 bases). This CDR3 region has 15 residues. Germline assignment: CDR1 SGHDT and CDR2 YYEEEE. The ends were cut back, 6 bases at V and 1 base at J, with 11 bases in the middle. The CDR3 is CASTLGVSYNSPLHF. As DNA, the CDR3 is TGTGCCAGCACCCTAGGGGTTTCCTATAATTCACCCCTCCACTTT.

The chain recombines TRBV28 with TRBJ1-6; maybe TRBD1 (5 bases). The germline V and J ends were trimmed by 2 bases and 9 bases, with 14 bases remaining between them. Germline V gives CDR1 MDHEN, CDR2 SYDVKM. CDR3 size: 15 residues. The CDR3 is CASSLPRTHTSPLHF. In DNA, the CDR3 is TGTGCCAGCAGTTTACCCCGGACACATACTTCACCCCTCCACTTT.